This is a list of T cell receptor beta chains from one sample in a study of blood T cell repertoires in COVID-19. Produced via immunoSEQ multiplex PCR; TCRdb's table is partial and in-frame only. Counted here are about 210,000 clones, around 80% occurring once; the ten biggest clones make up under 3.5%. Sequenced input: peripheral blood. These receptors all stem from a man aged 50 to 59 with active or convalescent COVID-19. The CDR3 runs from the conserved cysteine through the conserved F or W. The D gene is left open where the match is weak. The size of a clone is reported for some rows only, either as once, few or many, or as a class for expanded clones.

j_call v_call d_call clone_size cdr3_aa cdr3_nt
TRBJ2-5 TRBV6-5 TRBD1 NA CASSIGTGQETQYF TGTGCCAGCAGTATTGGGACAGGGCAAGAGACCCAGTACTTC
TRBJ1-1 TRBV20-1 TRBD1 once CSASTGTGDTEAFF TGCAGTGCTAGTACCGGGACAGGGGACACTGAAGCTTTCTTT
TRBJ2-7 TRBV19 NA NA CASSIVGPTYEQYF TGTGCCAGTAGTATAGTGGGCCCCACCTACGAGCAGTACTTC
TRBJ2-3 TRBV5-1 TRBD2 NA CASSFWSTGLAGDDTQYF TGCGCCAGCAGCTTTTGGAGCACGGGACTAGCGGGAGATGATACGCAGTATTTT
TRBJ1-2 TRBV15 NA NA CATSRALGALNYGYTF TGTGCCACCAGCAGAGCGTTAGGGGCGCTGAACTATGGCTACACCTTC
TRBJ1-2 TRBV18 NA NA CASSPGRELNYGYTF TGTGCCAGCTCACCCGGACGGGAGCTGAACTATGGCTACACCTTC
TRBJ1-2 TRBV19 TRBD1 NA CASSITQGARGYTF TGTGCCAGTAGTATCACTCAGGGGGCGAGGGGCTACACCTTC
TRBJ2-5 TRBV18 NA NA CASSPDPRKETQYF TGTGCCAGCTCACCTGATCCTAGGAAAGAGACCCAGTACTTC
TRBJ1-4 TRBV7-9 NA NA CASSFTGPGGEKLFF TGTGCCAGCAGCTTCACGGGTCCCGGGGGTGAAAAACTGTTTTTT
TRBJ2-5 TRBV5-8 TRBD2 once CASSWGGWQKETARETQYF TGTGCCAGCAGCTGGGGGGGGTGGCAAAAGGAGACAGCTCGGGAGACCCAGTACTTC
TRBJ1-1 TRBV5-5 NA NA CASSYAGDTEAFF TGTGCCAGCAGCTATGCGGGGGACACTGAAGCTTTCTTT
TRBJ1-5 TRBV12-3/TRBV12-4 NA NA CASSQDGGDPQHF TGTGCCAGCAGCCAGGACGGGGGTGATCCCCAGCATTTT
TRBJ1-4 TRBV18 NA few CASFAGTNEKLFF TGTGCCAGCTTCGCGGGGACTAATGAAAAACTGTTTTTT
TRBJ1-1 TRBV14 NA NA CASSQWGLTEAFF TGTGCCAGCAGCCAATGGGGGCTTACTGAAGCTTTCTTT
TRBJ1-1 TRBV19 NA NA CASSMAGVGTEAFF TGTGCCAGTAGTATGGCAGGGGTCGGCACTGAAGCTTTCTTT
TRBJ1-1 TRBV5-5 TRBD1 NA CASSSGQGSTEAFF TGTGCCAGCAGTTCGGGACAGGGGAGCACTGAAGCTTTCTTT
TRBJ2-1 TRBV19 TRBD2 NA CASSIAAGGIFSYNEQFF TGTGCCAGTAGTATTGCAGCGGGAGGGATATTCTCCTACAATGAGCAGTTCTTC
TRBJ2-7 TRBV19 NA NA CASRTAGADEQYF TGTGCCAGTAGAACCGCGGGGGCGGACGAGCAGTACTTC
TRBJ2-3 TRBV7-3 TRBD1 NA CASSQDRVSGTQYF TGTGCCAGCAGCCAAGACAGGGTGTCGGGTACGCAGTATTTT
TRBJ1-5 TRBV5-3 TRBD1 NA CARSRDRGSNQPQHF TGTGCCAGAAGCAGGGACAGGGGAAGCAATCAGCCCCAGCATTTT
TRBJ1-1 TRBV5-1 TRBD1 once CASSYGQGGTEAFF TGCGCCAGCAGCTATGGACAGGGGGGGACTGAAGCTTTCTTT
TRBJ2-1 TRBV3-1/TRBV3-2 NA NA CASSLYGGNNEQFF TGTGCCAGCAGCCTCTATGGCGGTAACAATGAGCAGTTCTTC
TRBJ2-5 TRBV25-1 TRBD2 few CASSDPTSVQETQYF TGTGCCAGCAGTGACCCGACTAGCGTCCAAGAGACCCAGTACTTC
TRBJ2-7 TRBV6-6 NA NA CASSYLYEQYF TGTGCCAGCAGTTACTTATACGAGCAGTACTTC
TRBJ2-7 TRBV14 NA NA CASSQVFSGISYEQYF TGTGCCAGCAGCCAGGTTTTTAGCGGAATCTCCTACGAGCAGTACTTC
TRBJ2-7 TRBV5-1 TRBD1 NA CASSLGSGRGHITYEQYF TGCGCCAGCAGCTTGGGGTCGGGAAGGGGGCACATTACCTACGAGCAGTACTTC
TRBJ1-1 TRBV30 NA NA CAWTEGRNTEAFF TGTGCCTGGACCGAGGGTAGGAACACTGAAGCTTTCTTT
TRBJ2-7 TRBV6-6 NA NA CASSYKGSYEQYF TGTGCCAGCAGTTACAAGGGGTCCTACGAGCAGTACTTC
TRBJ1-6 TRBV18 NA once CASSTQEVRNSPLHF TGTGCCAGCTCAACACAGGAGGTCCGAAATTCACCCCTCCACTTT
TRBJ1-5 TRBV18 TRBD1 NA CASSLKTGGWGQPQHF TGTGCCAGCTCACTAAAGACAGGGGGTTGGGGTCAGCCCCAGCATTTT
TRBJ1-1 TRBV6-5 NA NA CASSSQGSDTEAFF TGTGCCAGCAGTTCTCAGGGGTCTGACACTGAAGCTTTCTTT
TRBJ2-7 TRBV6-6 TRBD2 NA CASSRGLAGAYEQYF TGTGCCAGCAGTCGCGGACTAGCGGGAGCCTACGAGCAGTACTTC
TRBJ2-1 TRBV6-6 TRBD2 NA CASRTSGSSYNEQFF TGTGCCAGCAGAACAAGCGGGAGTTCCTACAATGAGCAGTTCTTC